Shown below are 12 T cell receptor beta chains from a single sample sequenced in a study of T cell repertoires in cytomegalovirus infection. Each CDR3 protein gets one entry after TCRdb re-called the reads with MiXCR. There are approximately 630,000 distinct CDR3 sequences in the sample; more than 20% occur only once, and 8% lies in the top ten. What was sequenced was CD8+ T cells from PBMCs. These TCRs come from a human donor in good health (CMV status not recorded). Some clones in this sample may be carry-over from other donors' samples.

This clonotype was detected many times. CDR3 DNA sequence: TGTGCCAGCAGCTTAGGTCCAGCGGGGAGCTCCTACGAGCAGTACGTC. Translating gives CASSLGPAGSSYEQYV. The chain employs TRBV7-8 and TRBJ2-7, with 7 bases that match TRBD2. The V gene's germline CDR1 is SGHVS and CDR2 FQNEAQ. The CDR3 sequence is 16 residues long. Trimming took 1 base from V and 0 from J; bases not matched to a gene: 6.

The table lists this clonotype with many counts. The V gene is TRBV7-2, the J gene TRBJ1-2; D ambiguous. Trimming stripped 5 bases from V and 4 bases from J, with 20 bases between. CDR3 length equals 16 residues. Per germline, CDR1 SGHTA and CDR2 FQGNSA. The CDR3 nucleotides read TGTGCCAGCAGCATCACCGGGAGCCACGGGCGCTATGGCTACACCTTC. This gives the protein CASSITGSHGRYGYTF. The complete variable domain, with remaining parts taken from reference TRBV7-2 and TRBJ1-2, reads GAGVSQSPSNKVTEKGKDVELRCDPISGHTALYWYRQSLGQGLEFLIYFQGNSAPDKSGLPSDRFSAERTGGSVSTLTIQRTQQEDSAVYLCASSITGSHGRYGYTFGSGTRLTVV.

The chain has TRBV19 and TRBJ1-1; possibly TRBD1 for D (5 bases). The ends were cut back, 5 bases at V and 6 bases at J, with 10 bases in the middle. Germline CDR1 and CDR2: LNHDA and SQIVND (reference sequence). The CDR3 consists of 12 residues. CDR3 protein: CASSQGFPEAFF. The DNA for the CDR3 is TGTGCCAGTAGTCAGGGATTCCCTGAAGCTTTCTTT.

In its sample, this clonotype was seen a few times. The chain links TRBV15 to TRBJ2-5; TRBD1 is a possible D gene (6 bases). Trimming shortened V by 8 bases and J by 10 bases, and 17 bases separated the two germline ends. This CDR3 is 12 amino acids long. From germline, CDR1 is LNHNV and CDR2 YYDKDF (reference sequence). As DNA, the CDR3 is TGTGCCACCTCCCACAGGGTGGATGACCAGTACTTC. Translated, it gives CATSHRVDDQYF.

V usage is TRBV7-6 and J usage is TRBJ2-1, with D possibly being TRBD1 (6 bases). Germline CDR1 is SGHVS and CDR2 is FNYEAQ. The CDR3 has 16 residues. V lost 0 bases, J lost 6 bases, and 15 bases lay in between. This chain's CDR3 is CASSLAWAGTRNEQFF. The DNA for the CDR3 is TGTGCCAGCAGCTTAGCTTGGGCAGGGACACGCAATGAGCAGTTCTTC.

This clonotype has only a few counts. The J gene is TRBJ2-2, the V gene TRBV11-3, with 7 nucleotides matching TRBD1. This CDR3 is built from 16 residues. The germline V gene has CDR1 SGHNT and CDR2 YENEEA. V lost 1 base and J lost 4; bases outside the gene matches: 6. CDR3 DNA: TGTGCCAGCAGCTTAGTAGGGGACAGCTTCACCGGGGAGCTGTTTTTT. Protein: CASSLVGDSFTGELFF.

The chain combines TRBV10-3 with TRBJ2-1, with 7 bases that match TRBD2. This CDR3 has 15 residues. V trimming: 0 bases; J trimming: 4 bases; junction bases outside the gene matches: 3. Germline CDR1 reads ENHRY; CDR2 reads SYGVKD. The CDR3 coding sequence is TGTGCCATCAGTGAGTCGACGGGGGGTTACAATGAGCAGTTCTTC. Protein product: CAISESTGGYNEQFF.

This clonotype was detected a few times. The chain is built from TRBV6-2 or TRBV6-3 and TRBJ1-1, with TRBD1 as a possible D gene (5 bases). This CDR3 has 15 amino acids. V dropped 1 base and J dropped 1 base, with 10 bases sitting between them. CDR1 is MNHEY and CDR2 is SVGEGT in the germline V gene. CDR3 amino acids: CASSYLGTPNTEAFF. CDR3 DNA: TGTGCCAGCAGTTACTTGGGGACGCCGAACACTGAAGCTTTCTTT.

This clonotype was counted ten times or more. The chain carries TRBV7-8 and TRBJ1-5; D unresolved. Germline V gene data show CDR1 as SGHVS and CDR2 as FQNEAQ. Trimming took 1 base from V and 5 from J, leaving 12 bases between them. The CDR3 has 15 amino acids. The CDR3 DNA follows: TGTGCCAGCAGCTTAGAACAGTTACCTTATCAGCCCCAGCATTTT. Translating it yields CASSLEQLPYQPQHF.

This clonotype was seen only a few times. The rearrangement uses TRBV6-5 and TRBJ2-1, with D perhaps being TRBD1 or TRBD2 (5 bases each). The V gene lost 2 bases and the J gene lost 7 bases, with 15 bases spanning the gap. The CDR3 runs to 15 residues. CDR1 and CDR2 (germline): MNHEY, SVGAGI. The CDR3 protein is CASSYSQGVGNEQFF. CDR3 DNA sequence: TGTGCCAGCAGTTACAGCCAGGGAGTAGGGAATGAGCAGTTCTTC.

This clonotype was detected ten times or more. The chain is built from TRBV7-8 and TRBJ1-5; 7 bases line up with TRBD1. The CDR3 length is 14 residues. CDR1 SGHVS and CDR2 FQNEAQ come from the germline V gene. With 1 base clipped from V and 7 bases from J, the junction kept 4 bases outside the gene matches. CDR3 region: CASSLGSGGQPQHF. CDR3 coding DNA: TGTGCCAGCAGCTTAGGGTCAGGGGGACAGCCCCAGCATTTT.

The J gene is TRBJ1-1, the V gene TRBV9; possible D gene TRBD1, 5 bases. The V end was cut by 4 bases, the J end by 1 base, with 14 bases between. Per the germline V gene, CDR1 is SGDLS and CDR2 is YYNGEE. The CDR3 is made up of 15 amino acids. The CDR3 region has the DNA TGTGCCAGCAGCCCACACCCAGGGCCGAACACTGAAGCTTTCTTT. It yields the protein CASSPHPGPNTEAFF.